This passage covers 16 T cell receptor beta chains from one sample sequenced in a study of T cells in Graves' hyperthyroidism and ophthalmopathy. The CDR3 regions of TCR beta were amplified from RNA transcripts. HTBI primers were the set used in a first-round RT-PCR of the TCR CDR3. TCRdb re-called the multiplex PCR reads with MiXCR, one entry per CDR3 protein. In the table there are over 500,000 distinct CDR3 sequences, around 15% of which are singletons. Sequencing was carried out using blood. Every receptor here comes from a woman aged 40 to 55 with Graves' hyperthyroidism.

Ten or more counts support this clonotype. The chain carries TRBV27 and TRBJ2-3, with 12 bases lining up with TRBD2. CDR3 length equals 16 residues. CDR1 is MNHEY, CDR2 SMNVEV, per germline (reference sequence). V lost 7 bases, J lost 3 bases, and 8 bases stayed unmatched. The CDR3 is CASTRLAGVVTDTQYF. Written as DNA, the CDR3 is TGTGCCAGCACCAGACTAGCGGGAGTGGTAACAGATACGCAGTATTTT.

This clonotype was seen ten or more times. The CDR3 nucleotides read TGTGCCAGCAGTTTAGAGGGAGAGCTATCTGGCGGGAAAAGCACAGATACGCAGTATTTT. This encodes CASSLEGELSGGKSTDTQYF. V gene TRBV28 combines with J gene TRBJ2-3, with D perhaps matching TRBD2 (6 bases). Trimming pared 2 bases from V and 0 bases from J, leaving 24 bases between. This CDR3 region has 20 residues. Per germline, CDR1 MDHEN and CDR2 SYDVKM.

This clonotype came up many times. The chain employs TRBV28 and TRBJ2-7; D might be TRBD2 (5 bases). CDR1 and CDR2 (germline): MDHEN, SYDVKM. The germline V and J ends were trimmed by 7 bases and 2 bases, with 15 bases remaining between them. The length of the CDR3 is 14 residues. CDR3 region: CASTSRTGTYEQYF. CDR3 DNA: TGTGCCAGCACTTCAAGGACTGGAACCTACGAGCAGTACTTC.

This clonotype was found a few times. The V call is TRBV7-9, the J call TRBJ2-2; the match to TRBD2 covers 11 bases. From germline, CDR1 is SEHNR and CDR2 FQNEAQ (reference sequence). The V gene end was trimmed by 3 bases and the J gene end by 3 bases; junction bases not matched to a gene: 9. This CDR3 is 18 amino acids long. The CDR3 spells CASSFSETSGRYTGELFF. In nucleotides, the CDR3 is TGTGCCAGCAGCTTCTCAGAAACTAGCGGGAGATACACCGGGGAGCTGTTTTTT.

This clonotype was seen many times. The chain recombines TRBV19 with TRBJ1-1; no clear D. The V gene lost 6 bases and the J gene lost 1 base, with 6 bases spanning the gap. The V gene's germline CDR1 is LNHDA and CDR2 SQIVND (reference sequence). The CDR3 has 12 residues. The chain's CDR3 is CASSERNTEAFF. The DNA of the CDR3 is TGTGCCAGTAGCGAGAGGAACACTGAAGCTTTCTTT.

This clonotype was detected a few times. The chain carries TRBV7-3 and TRBJ2-1; 7 nucleotides line up with TRBD2. With 5 bases clipped from V and 6 bases from J, the junction kept 7 bases outside the gene matches. Germline V gene sequence: CDR1 SGHTA, CDR2 FQGTGA. The length of the CDR3 is 14 residues. CDR3 sequence reads: CASSPGGSGNEQFF. In DNA, the CDR3 is TGTGCCAGCAGCCCCGGGGGGTCGGGCAATGAGCAGTTCTTC. The whole variable domain, filled in from reference TRBV7-3 and TRBJ2-1, reads GAGVSQTPSNKVTEKGKYVELRCDPISGHTALYWYRQSLGQGPEFLIYFQGTGAADDSGLPNDRFFAVRPEGSVSTLKIQRTERGDSAVYLCASSPGGSGNEQFFGPGTRLTVL.

This clonotype occurred many times. The V call is TRBV11-2, the J call TRBJ1-2, with unresolved D. The germline gives CDR1 SGHAT, CDR2 FQNNGV. The length of the CDR3 is 13 residues. The V end lost 1 base, the J end lost 4 bases, and 7 bases lay between the germline ends. This CDR3 reads CASSLGAAYGYTF. The CDR3 DNA reads TGTGCCAGCAGCTTAGGGGCCGCCTATGGCTACACCTTC.

This clonotype turned up a few times. This chain connects TRBV7-9 to TRBJ2-7, with 9 bases identical to TRBD1. Germline V gene data show CDR1 as SEHNR and CDR2 as FQNEAQ (reference sequence). V gave up 2 bases and J gave up 6 bases; unmatched junction bases: 8. This CDR3 is built from 15 residues. The CDR3 loop is CASSLSPGQGSEQYF. The CDR3 DNA follows: TGTGCCAGCAGCTTATCACCGGGACAGGGATCCGAGCAGTACTTC.

This clonotype was seen more than once but under ten times. CDR3 in amino acids: CASSRRGGAGGANVLTF. The CDR3 coding sequence is TGTGCCAGCAGCCGTCGAGGGGGAGCGGGGGGGGCCAACGTCCTGACTTTC. The V and J genes are TRBV3-1 and TRBJ2-6; tentatively, D is TRBD2 (7 bases). The germline CDR1 and CDR2 sequences are LGHDT and YNNKEL (reference sequence). The CDR3 is made up of 17 amino acids. Trimming stripped 4 bases from V and 4 bases from J, with 17 bases between.

This clonotype was found many times. The chain is built from TRBV28 and TRBJ1-2; D gene ambiguous. The CDR3 is 18 residues long. V was clipped by 3 bases and J by 5 bases, with 25 bases between them. Per the germline V gene, CDR1 is MDHEN and CDR2 is SYDVKM. Here the CDR3 DNA reads TGTGCCAGCAGTTTCTCGATTATGGTGGGCATCCCCTCTTATGGCTACACCTTC. The encoded protein is CASSFSIMVGIPSYGYTF.

The chain's CDR3 is CASSMSGSDYEQYF. As DNA, the CDR3 is TGCGCCAGCAGCATGAGCGGGAGTGACTACGAGCAGTACTTC. This chain links TRBV5-1 with TRBJ2-7; 8 bases are shared with TRBD2. Germline V CDR1 and CDR2: SGHRS, YFSETQ. The CDR3 totals 14 residues. Losses at the gene ends were 4 bases for V and 3 bases for J; bases not matched to a gene: 6.

There are a few counts of this clonotype. The chain employs TRBV29-1 and TRBJ1-2, with a weak D call TRBD1 (6 bases). Trimming took 5 bases from V and 7 from J, leaving 17 bases between them. This CDR3 has 13 residues. CDR1 and CDR2 from the germline V gene are SQVTM and ANQGSEA. CDR3 sequence: CSVPVANRAGYTF. Written as DNA, the CDR3 is TGCAGCGTTCCCGTCGCCAACAGGGCTGGCTACACCTTC.

This clonotype was counted between two and nine times. The genes are TRBV10-1 and TRBJ2-1; 8 positions match TRBD2. The CDR3 consists of 13 residues. V lost 2 bases and J lost 8; bases outside the gene matches: 2. Germline V gene data show CDR1 as WNHNN and CDR2 as SYGVQD (reference sequence). CDR3 in amino acids: CASSEATSDEQFF. Written as DNA, the CDR3 is TGCGCCAGCAGTGAGGCGACTAGCGATGAGCAGTTCTTC.

This clonotype was picked up many times. V usage is TRBV7-9 and J usage is TRBJ1-1; D unresolved. Germline values: CDR1 SEHNR, CDR2 FQNEAQ (reference sequence). Trimming shortened V by 10 bases and J by 0 bases, and 9 bases separated the two germline ends. CDR3 length: 12 residues. The CDR3: CATDTLNTEAFF. CDR3 coding DNA: TGTGCCACCGACACCCTGAACACTGAAGCTTTCTTT.

The chain joins TRBV12-3 or TRBV12-4 to TRBJ1-5; 7 bases agree with TRBD1. V shed 6 bases and J 3 bases; nucleotides not matched to a gene: 5. The CDR3 contains 14 residues. CDR3: CASRMTGINQPQHF. Here the CDR3 DNA reads TGTGCCAGCAGGATGACAGGGATCAATCAGCCCCAGCATTTT.

The rearrangement uses TRBV4-2 and TRBJ2-7; 8 nucleotides align to TRBD1. This CDR3 region has 18 residues. J was trimmed by 3 bases and V by 4 bases; bases with no gene match: 17. The germline V gene has CDR1 LGHNA and CDR2 YNFKEQ. This chain's CDR3 is CASSPRGQDTQGLYEQYF. Here the CDR3 DNA reads TGTGCCAGCAGCCCCAGGGGACAGGATACTCAGGGACTCTACGAGCAGTACTTC.